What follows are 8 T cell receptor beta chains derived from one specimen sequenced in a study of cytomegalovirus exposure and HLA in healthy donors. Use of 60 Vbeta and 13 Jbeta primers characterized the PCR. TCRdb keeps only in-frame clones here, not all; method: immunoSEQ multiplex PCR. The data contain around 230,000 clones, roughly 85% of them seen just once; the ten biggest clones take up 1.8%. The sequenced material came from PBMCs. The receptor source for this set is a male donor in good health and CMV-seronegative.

CDR3 residues: CASSQDTASSGNTIYF. CDR3 nucleotides: TGTGCCAGCAGCCAAGATACAGCCTCCTCTGGAAACACCATATATTTT. The J gene is TRBJ1-3, the V gene TRBV4-2; no firm D call. Between the trimmed V and J ends, which lost 0 bases and 0 bases, there was a span of 9 bases. The CDR3 length is 16 residues. The germline CDR1 and CDR2 sequences are LGHNA and YNFKEQ.

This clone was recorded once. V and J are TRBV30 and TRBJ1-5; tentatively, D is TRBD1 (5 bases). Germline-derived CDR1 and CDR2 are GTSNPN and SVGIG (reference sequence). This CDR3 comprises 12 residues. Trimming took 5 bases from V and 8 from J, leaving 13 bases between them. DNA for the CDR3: TGTGCCTGGGATCGGGGGATCGAGCCCCAGCATTTT. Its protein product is CAWDRGIEPQHF.

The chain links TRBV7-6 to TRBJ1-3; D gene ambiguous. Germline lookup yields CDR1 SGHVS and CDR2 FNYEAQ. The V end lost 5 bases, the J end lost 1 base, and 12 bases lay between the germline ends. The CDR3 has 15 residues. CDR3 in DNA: TGTGCCAGCAGCCCGGCGGAGGGTTCTGGAAACACCATATATTTT. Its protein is CASSPAEGSGNTIYF.

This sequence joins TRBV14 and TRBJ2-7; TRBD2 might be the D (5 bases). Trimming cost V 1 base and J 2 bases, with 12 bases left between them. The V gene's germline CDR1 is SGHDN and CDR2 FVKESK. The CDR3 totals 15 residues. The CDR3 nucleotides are TGTGCCAGCAGCCAAGGTCGGGGATCTACCTACGAGCAGTACTTC. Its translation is CASSQGRGSTYEQYF. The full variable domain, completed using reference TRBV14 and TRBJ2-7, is EAGVTQFPSHSVIEKGQTVTLRCDPISGHDNLYWYRRVMGKEIKFLLHFVKESKQDESGMPNNRFLAERTGGTYSTLKVQPAELEDSGVYFCASSQGRGSTYEQYFGPGTRLTVT.

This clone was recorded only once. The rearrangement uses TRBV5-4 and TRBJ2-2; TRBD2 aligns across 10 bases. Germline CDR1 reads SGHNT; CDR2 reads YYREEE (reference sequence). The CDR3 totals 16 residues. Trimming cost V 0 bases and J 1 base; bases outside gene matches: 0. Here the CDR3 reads CASSLGLAGNTGELFF. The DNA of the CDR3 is TGTGCCAGCAGCTTGGGACTAGCGGGGAACACCGGGGAGCTGTTTTTT.

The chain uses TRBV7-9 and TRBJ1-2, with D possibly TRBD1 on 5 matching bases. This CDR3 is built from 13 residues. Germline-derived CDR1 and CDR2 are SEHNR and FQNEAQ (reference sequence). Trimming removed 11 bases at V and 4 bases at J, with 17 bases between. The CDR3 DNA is TGTGCCGGAACCCGGGGGGACCCCTATGGCTACACCTTC. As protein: CAGTRGDPYGYTF.

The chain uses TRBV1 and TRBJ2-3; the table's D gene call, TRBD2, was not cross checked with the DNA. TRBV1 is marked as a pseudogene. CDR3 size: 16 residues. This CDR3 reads CTSSQGGVEIADTQYF. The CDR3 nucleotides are TGCACCAGCAGCCAAGGGGGAGTAGAAATTGCAGATACGCAGTATTTT.

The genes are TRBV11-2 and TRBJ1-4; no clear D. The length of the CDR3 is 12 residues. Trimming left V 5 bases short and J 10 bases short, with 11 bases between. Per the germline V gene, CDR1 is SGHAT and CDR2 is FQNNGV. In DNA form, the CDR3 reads TGTGCCAGCAGCCCCCAAGGAGGAAAACTGTTTTTT. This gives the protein CASSPQGGKLFF.